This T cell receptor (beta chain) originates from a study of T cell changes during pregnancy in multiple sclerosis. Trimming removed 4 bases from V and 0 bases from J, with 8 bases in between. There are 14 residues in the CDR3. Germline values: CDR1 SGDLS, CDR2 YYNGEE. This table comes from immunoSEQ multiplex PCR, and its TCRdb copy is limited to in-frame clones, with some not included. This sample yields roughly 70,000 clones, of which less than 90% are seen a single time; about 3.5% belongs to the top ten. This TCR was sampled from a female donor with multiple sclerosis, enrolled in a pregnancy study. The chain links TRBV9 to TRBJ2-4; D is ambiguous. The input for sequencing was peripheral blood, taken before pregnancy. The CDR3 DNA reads TGTGCCAGCAGCCCCGGTGCAGCCAAAAACATTCAGTACTTC. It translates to CASSPGAAKNIQYF.